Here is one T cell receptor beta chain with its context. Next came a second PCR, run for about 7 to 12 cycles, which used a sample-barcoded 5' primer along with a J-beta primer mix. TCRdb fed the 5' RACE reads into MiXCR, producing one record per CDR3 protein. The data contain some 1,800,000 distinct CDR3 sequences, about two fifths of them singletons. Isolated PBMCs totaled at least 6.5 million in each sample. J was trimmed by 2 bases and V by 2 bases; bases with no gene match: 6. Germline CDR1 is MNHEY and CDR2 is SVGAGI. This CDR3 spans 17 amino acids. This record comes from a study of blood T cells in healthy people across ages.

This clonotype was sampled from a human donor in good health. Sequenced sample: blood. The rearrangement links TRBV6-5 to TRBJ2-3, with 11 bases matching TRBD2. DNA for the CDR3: TGTGCCAGCAGTTACCAGGGACTAGCGGTGAACACAGATACGCAGTATTTT. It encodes CASSYQGLAVNTDTQYF.